The 14 T cell receptor beta chains below come from one sample, sequenced in a study of vaccination effects on CD4 cells after COVID-19. Here immunoSEQ multiplex PCR was the method, and the copy in TCRdb shows in-frame clones only, minus some. The profile shows around 41,000 clones, roughly 82% of them singletons. Once cultured for roughly 10 days, the cells underwent separation to obtain CD4+ T cells. Antigens of these TCRs are unknown. The sample here was CD4+ T cells from PBMCs cultured without peptide, taken before COVID-19 vaccination. These receptors all stem from a human donor who received a COVID-19 vaccine.

The chain couples TRBV3-1 (or the pseudogene TRBV3-2) to TRBJ2-5; tentatively, D is TRBD1 or TRBD2 (5 bases each). V gave up 8 bases and J gave up 5 bases, with 9 bases separating them. The germline V gene encodes CDR1 LGHDT and CDR2 YNNKEL (reference sequence). The CDR3 is 11 amino acids. In DNA, the CDR3 is TGTGCCAGCGGGACGGGGGAGACCCAGTACTTC. Its translation: CASGTGETQYF.

The J gene is TRBJ2-2, the V gene TRBV28; D unresolved. Germline CDR1 MDHEN, CDR2 SYDVKM. This CDR3 is 15 amino acids long. Trimming took off 5 bases at V and 6 bases at J, with 16 bases between the two ends. The CDR3 region is CASSPLGSRAGELFF. CDR3 in DNA: TGTGCCAGCAGTCCGCTAGGGTCCCGGGCCGGGGAGCTGTTTTTT.

This clone came up once. The rearrangement uses TRBV4-1 and TRBJ1-3; TRBD1 matches at 7 bases. J lost 1 base, V lost 6 bases, and 6 bases had no gene match. CDR3 length: 15 amino acids. Germline-derived CDR1 and CDR2 are MGHRA and YSYEKL. The CDR3 DNA reads as TGCGCCAGCAGTCTACAGGGGTTGTCTGGAAACACCATATATTTT. Its protein product is CASSLQGLSGNTIYF.

In its sample, this clone was seen a few times. V and J are TRBV19 and TRBJ1-6; no clear D gene. The CDR3 consists of 12 residues. CDR1 is LNHDA, CDR2 SQIVND, per germline (reference sequence). Deletions cut 9 bases from V and 3 bases from J, with 6 bases between. The CDR3 DNA follows: TGTGCCAGCCGGGTCTATAATTCACCCCTCCACTTT. The encoded protein is CASRVYNSPLHF.

The chain has TRBV5-1 and TRBJ2-4; D uncertain. CDR3 length: 16 residues. V lost 1 base and J lost 0, with 11 bases in between. Germline CDR1 reads SGHRS; CDR2 reads YFSETQ. CDR3 nucleotides: TGCGCCAGCAGCTTGAGTGACGGCATAGCCAAAAACATTCAGTACTTC. Its protein is CASSLSDGIAKNIQYF.

This chain's CDR3 is CASSSPLAGGFNEQFF. The DNA of the CDR3 is TGTGCCAGCAGCTCCCCACTAGCGGGGGGTTTCAATGAGCAGTTCTTC. V gene TRBV5-4 combines with J gene TRBJ2-1, with TRBD2 matching over 12 bases. The CDR3 is 16 residues long. V trimming: 3 bases; J trimming: 6 bases; junction bases outside the gene matches: 7. Per germline, CDR1 SGHNT and CDR2 YYREEE (reference sequence).

For this clone: At one end, the junction sequence differs from germline, possibly due to a read error. The V gene is TRBV24-1, the J gene TRBJ1-1; D perhaps matches TRBD1 (6 bases). This CDR3 is 13 amino acids long. Germline V lookup: CDR1 KGHDR, CDR2 SFDVKD. The CDR3 sequence is CATSRGPNAEAFF. The DNA of the CDR3 is TGTGCCACCAGTCGGGGGCCGAACGCTGAAGCTTTCTTT.

This sequence joins TRBV6-6 and TRBJ1-2; 7 bases are shared with TRBD1. With 5 bases clipped from V and 8 bases from J, the junction kept 11 bases outside the gene matches. Per the germline V gene, CDR1 is MNHNY and CDR2 is SVGAGI (reference sequence). The CDR3 has 14 residues. As DNA, the CDR3 is TGTGCCAGCAGTGAGTCTGACAGGGTGGCCGGCTACACCTTC. Protein sequence: CASSESDRVAGYTF.

CDR3 residues: CASSPPSTETQYF. The CDR3 DNA follows: TGTGCCAGCTCACCACCCAGCACAGAGACCCAGTACTTC. V and J are TRBV18 and TRBJ2-5; D unclear. Per the germline V gene, CDR1 is KGHSH and CDR2 is LQKENI. Trimming took off 0 bases at V and 4 bases at J, with 6 bases between the two ends. The CDR3 totals 13 residues. The full variable domain, rest sourced from reference TRBV18 and TRBJ2-5, is NAGVMQNPRHLVRRRGQEARLRCSPMKGHSHVYWYRQLPEEGLKFMVYLQKENIIDESGMPKERFSAEFPKEGPSILRIQQVVRGDSAAYFCASSPPSTETQYFGPGTRLLVL.

The gene calls are TRBV12-1 and TRBJ1-4. TRBV12-1 is tagged as a pseudogene. This CDR3 has 15 amino acids. Here the CDR3 reads CASSFDVRGARRVFF. Here the CDR3 DNA reads TGTGCCAGCAGCTTTGACGTTCGGGGGGCGAGAAGAGTGTTTTTT.

The chain uses TRBV29-1 and TRBJ2-7; the D call may be TRBD1 or TRBD2 (5 bases each). The CDR3 loop spans 12 amino acids. V was shortened by 7 bases and J by 1 base, with 11 bases between the two germline ends. Germline CDR1 SQVTM, CDR2 ANQGSEA. The CDR3 reads CSAKGPSYEQYV. The CDR3 bases are TGCAGCGCCAAGGGACCGTCCTACGAGCAGTACGTC.

V usage is TRBV19 and J usage is TRBJ1-3, with D possibly matching TRBD1 (5 bases). The CDR3 is 15 amino acids. Trimming removed 3 bases at V and 2 bases at J, with 11 bases between. Germline V gives CDR1 LNHDA, CDR2 SQIVND (reference sequence). The CDR3 protein is CASSIETVTGNTIYF. The CDR3 coding sequence is TGTGCCAGTAGTATCGAGACAGTTACTGGAAACACCATATATTTT.

The chain joins TRBV11-2 to TRBJ1-6, with 8 positions matching TRBD1. CDR3 length: 15 amino acids. Germline V gene lookup returns CDR1 SGHAT and CDR2 FQNNGV. Unmatched junction bases numbered 9, after V lost 5 bases and J lost 9 bases. CDR3 in amino acids: CASSQYQGAGSPLHF. CDR3 nucleotides: TGTGCCAGCAGCCAATACCAGGGGGCTGGTTCACCCCTCCACTTT.

The chain recombines TRBV2 with TRBJ1-2, with TRBD1 matching 10 bases. This CDR3 comprises 14 residues. V shed 8 bases and J 4 bases; nucleotides not matched to a gene: 7. Germline lookup yields CDR1 SNHLY and CDR2 FYNNEI. The DNA of the CDR3 is TGTGCCAGCGGGCCGGGACAGGGGATCTATGGCTACACCTTC. Encoded protein: CASGPGQGIYGYTF. Supplemented by reference TRBV2 and TRBJ1-2, the full variable domain reads EPEVTQTPSHQVTQMGQEVILRCVPISNHLYFYWYRQILGQKVEFLVSFYNNEISEKSEIFDDQFSVERPDGSNFTLKIRSTKLEDSAMYFCASGPGQGIYGYTFGSGTRLTVV.